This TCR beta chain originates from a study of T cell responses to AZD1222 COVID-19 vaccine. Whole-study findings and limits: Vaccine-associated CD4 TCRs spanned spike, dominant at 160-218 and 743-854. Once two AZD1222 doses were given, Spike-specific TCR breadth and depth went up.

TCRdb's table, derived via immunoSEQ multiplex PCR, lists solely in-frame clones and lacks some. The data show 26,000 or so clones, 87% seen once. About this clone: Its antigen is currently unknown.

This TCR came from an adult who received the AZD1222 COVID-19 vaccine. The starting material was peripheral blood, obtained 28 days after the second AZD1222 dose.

CDR3 DNA sequence: TGTGCCAGCAGCTTAGTAGCGGGAGTTACCGGGGAGCTGTTTTTT. It is translated as CASSLVAGVTGELFF. The V call is TRBV7-6, the J call TRBJ2-2; TRBD2 agrees at 9 bases. The trim removed 1 base at V and 5 bases at J, leaving 2 bases unmatched. The CDR3 has 15 residues. Germline-derived CDR1 and CDR2 are SGHVS and FNYEAQ.